This is a list of T cell receptor beta chains from one sample in a study of T cell responses to AZD1222 COVID-19 vaccine. Method: immunoSEQ multiplex PCR; TCRdb's copy keeps in-frame clones and lacks some. The data show over 95,000 clones, around nine tenths seen once. The sample in question was peripheral blood, obtained on day 0 of AZD1222 vaccination. These receptors were taken from an adult in good health. Both conserved end residues are trimmed from each CDR3. For some rows the clone size is stated as once, few or many, or as a class when expanded; others skip it.

few,TRBJ2-5,TRBV28,ASSRLAGRGETQY
-,TRBJ2-7,TRBV3-1/TRBV3-2,ASSQPWLDPYEQY
-,TRBJ2-7,TRBV28,ASSLSIAGGLSGEQY
-,TRBJ1-3,TRBV5-1,ASSYGGAGNTIY
-,TRBJ1-4,TRBV19,ASSWTGQGEKLF
-,TRBJ2-3,TRBV5-1,ASSLSGSGGTDTQY
-,TRBJ2-1,TRBV20-1,SASGGGLSSYNEQF
-,TRBJ2-1,TRBV10-3,AISEPRLQYNEQF
-,TRBJ1-2,TRBV5-4,ASSLPSKSHLGYT
-,TRBJ1-4,TRBV15,ATKATTVATNEKLF
-,TRBJ2-1,TRBV29-1,SASGARGGNEQF
-,TRBJ1-4,TRBV4-1,ASSRGAVPTNEKLF
-,TRBJ2-7,TRBV14,ASSPLRGLASYEQY
-,TRBJ1-3,TRBV28,ASSLPSGNTIY
-,TRBJ2-4,TRBV14,ASSLGPRNIQY
few,TRBJ2-1,TRBV5-8,ASSRGGAGRRDEQF
-,TRBJ1-2,TRBV7-2,ASSFGTVGYT
few,TRBJ2-1,TRBV7-9,ASSPLGGGSGNEQF
-,TRBJ2-5,TRBV3-1/TRBV3-2,ASSQVEVLPGQETQY
-,TRBJ2-2,TRBV19,ASCTGYRTGELF
-,TRBJ1-2,TRBV7-8,ASSPQSNYGYT
-,TRBJ1-5,TRBV2,ASSGTRGWQPQH
-,TRBJ1-5,TRBV30,AWSVGRSGGNQPQH
-,TRBJ2-1,TRBV7-2,ASSLQGAYNEQF
-,TRBJ1-4,TRBV5-1,ASSLQGSNEKLF
-,TRBJ1-1,TRBV19,ASTYTVKNTEAF
once,TRBJ2-5,TRBV19,ASSYGQRVETQY